The 25 T cell receptor beta chains below were found in one sample sequenced in a study of response to subunit inactivated influenza vaccine. TCRdb ran MiXCR on the RT-PCR reads and lists one entry per CDR3 protein. The sample contains roughly 520,000 distinct CDR3 sequences, roughly 23% of which appear only once. Sequences were derived from CD4+ T cells sorted from PBMCs, sampled more than 4 days after vaccination. The receptor set was obtained from a man aged 50 to 60 who received an inactivated influenza vaccine.

The chain couples TRBV5-1 to TRBJ2-1, with D possibly being TRBD2 (6 bases). The CDR3 runs to 16 residues. The germline V gene has CDR1 SGHRS and CDR2 YFSETQ. Trimming stripped 0 bases from V and 0 bases from J, with 10 bases between. CDR3 loop: CASSLVGSGSYNEQFF. DNA for the CDR3: TGCGCCAGCAGCTTGGTGGGTAGCGGCTCCTACAATGAGCAGTTCTTC.

A note on this clonotype: Just one base apart from a much larger clone, this may be a read error. The chain links TRBV5-1 to TRBJ2-7, with D possibly TRBD2 on 6 matching bases. This CDR3 spans 11 amino acids. Germline V gene sequence: CDR1 SGHRS, CDR2 YFSETQ. CDR3 amino acids: CANSREHEQYF. CDR3 in DNA: TGCGCCAACAGCCGGGAGCACGAGCAGTACTTC.

This clonotype was counted between two and nine times. The V call is TRBV29-1, the J call TRBJ2-1; 9 nucleotides match TRBD2. The CDR3 length is 13 residues. In germline, CDR1 is SQVTM, CDR2 ANQGSEA. J lost 5 bases, V lost 4 bases, and 3 bases had no gene match. CDR3 coding DNA: TGCAGCGTTGGCGGGAGGGCCCACAATGAGCAGTTCTTC. This translates into CSVGGRAHNEQFF.

This chain connects TRBV12-3 or TRBV12-4 to TRBJ1-3; 7 bases fit TRBD1. V shed 5 bases, J shed 4 bases, and the junction held 5 bases outside the gene matches. CDR3 length equals 14 residues. DNA of the CDR3: TGTGCCAGCAGTGTAACGGGACAGGGAAACACCATATATTTT. Amino acids: CASSVTGQGNTIYF.

This clonotype was found a few times. The chain couples TRBV12-3 or TRBV12-4 to TRBJ2-1; D may match TRBD1 or TRBD2 (5 bases each). The CDR3 extends over 14 amino acids. The V and J ends lost 8 bases and 7 bases respectively, with 18 bases between them. CDR3 nucleotide sequence: TGTGCCAGCCATTTGGGGGACCACGGGAATGAGCAGTTCTTC. Its protein product is CASHLGDHGNEQFF.

This clonotype was detected a few times. V is TRBV4-2 and J is TRBJ1-4, with D possibly being TRBD1 (5 bases). The germline V gene has CDR1 LGHNA and CDR2 YNFKEQ. V was trimmed by 0 bases and J by 3 bases, leaving 8 bases between them. This CDR3 spans 15 amino acids. CDR3 amino acids: CASSQEGGSNEKLFF. The CDR3 nucleotides read TGTGCCAGCAGCCAAGAGGGGGGTTCTAATGAAAAACTGTTTTTT.

V and J are TRBV7-9 and TRBJ2-1; D may be TRBD1 (6 bases). The V gene lost 5 bases and the J gene lost 3 bases, with 11 bases spanning the gap. This CDR3 is 14 amino acids long. CDR1 SEHNR and CDR2 FQNEAQ come from the germline V gene (reference sequence). The DNA for the CDR3 is TGTGCCAGCAGCCTGGGGGACAACTACAATGAGCAGTTCTTC. As protein: CASSLGDNYNEQFF.

V usage is TRBV5-1 and J usage is TRBJ1-2, with TRBD1 as a possible D gene (6 bases). CDR3 size: 14 residues. CDR1 and CDR2 from the germline V gene are SGHRS and YFSETQ. Trimming removed 3 bases from V and 8 bases from J, with 17 bases in between. CDR3 region: CASSSETGIGGYTF. CDR3 DNA: TGCGCCAGCAGCTCCGAAACAGGGATCGGCGGCTACACCTTC.

This clonotype was seen more than once but under ten times. The J gene is TRBJ1-5, the V gene TRBV5-1; D is possibly TRBD1 (6 bases). Germline lookup yields CDR1 SGHRS and CDR2 YFSETQ. This CDR3 has 15 residues. V lost 0 bases, J lost 4 bases, and 11 bases lay in between. The CDR3 DNA sequence: TGCGCCAGCAGCTTGGGGCCAGGGGTTAATCAGCCCCAGCATTTT. As protein: CASSLGPGVNQPQHF.

J is TRBJ2-5 and V is TRBV7-6; D possibly corresponds to TRBD2 (6 bases). CDR3 length: 14 residues. From germline, CDR1 is SGHVS and CDR2 FNYEAQ. V gave up 3 bases and J gave up 0 bases, with 8 bases separating them. CDR3 amino acids: CASSFRTNQETQYF. In nucleotides, the CDR3 is TGTGCCAGCAGCTTTAGGACTAACCAAGAGACCCAGTACTTC.

The table lists this clonotype with many counts. V usage is TRBV5-1 and J usage is TRBJ1-1; no clear D gene. This CDR3 is built from 12 residues. Germline CDR1 is SGHRS and CDR2 is YFSETQ. Between the trimmed V and J ends, which lost 0 bases and 4 bases, there was a span of 4 bases. CDR3 in amino acids: CASSLEGTEAFF. The DNA for the CDR3 is TGCGCCAGCAGCTTGGAAGGCACTGAAGCTTTCTTT.

This clonotype turned up a few times. The chain links TRBV6-2 or TRBV6-3 to TRBJ2-1; 10 bases agree with TRBD2. CDR1 MNHEY and CDR2 SVGEGT come from the germline V gene. This CDR3 has 14 amino acids. V gave up 11 bases and J gave up 3 bases; unmatched junction bases: 7. This chain's CDR3 is CACEREGHYNEQFF. Here the CDR3 DNA reads TGTGCCTGCGAGCGGGAGGGCCACTACAATGAGCAGTTCTTC.

The J gene is TRBJ2-3, the V gene TRBV24-1; a weak D match, TRBD2 (5 bases). Trimming removed 9 bases at V and 4 bases at J, with 19 bases between. This CDR3 comprises 15 residues. The V gene's germline CDR1 is KGHDR and CDR2 SFDVKD. The chain's CDR3 is CATQPGSGISDTQYF. In DNA form, the CDR3 reads TGTGCCACCCAACCCGGGTCCGGGATTTCAGATACGCAGTATTTT.

This clonotype was picked up a small number of times. The CDR3 DNA reads TGCAGTGCTAGTGAGGTCCCAAATGAAAAACTGTTTTTT. Its protein product is CSASEVPNEKLFF. This chain connects TRBV20-1 to TRBJ1-4; D is unclear. With 3 bases removed from V and 5 bases from J, the gap between germline ends came to 10 bases. Germline V gene sequence: CDR1 DFQATT, CDR2 SNEGSKA (reference sequence). The length of the CDR3 is 13 residues.

There are a few counts of this clonotype. This chain connects TRBV9 to TRBJ2-7; 12 nucleotides align to TRBD2. The length of the CDR3 is 18 residues. V lost 0 bases to trimming and J lost 4 bases; unmatched junction nucleotides: 11. Looked up from germline, CDR1 is SGDLS and CDR2 is YYNGEE. The CDR3 region is CASSVGTMTSGGPYEQYF. CDR3 sequence (DNA): TGTGCCAGCAGCGTAGGGACTATGACTAGCGGGGGCCCATACGAGCAGTACTTC. Combining the CDR3 with reference TRBV9 and TRBJ2-7 gives the whole variable domain DSGVTQTPKHLITATGQRVTLRCSPRSGDLSVYWYQQSLDQGLQFLIQYYNGEERAKGNILERFSAQQFPDLHSELNLSSLELGDSALYFCASSVGTMTSGGPYEQYFGPGTRLTVT.

This chain connects TRBV7-2 to TRBJ1-3, with a tentative D call TRBD1 (6 bases). Deletions cut 4 bases from V and 8 bases from J, with 18 bases between. CDR1 and CDR2 from the germline V gene are SGHTA and FQGNSA. This CDR3 is 15 amino acids long. The CDR3 sequence is CASSYRATMGDTIYF. The CDR3 region has the DNA TGTGCCAGCAGCTACAGGGCCACAATGGGGGACACCATATATTTT. The whole variable domain, remainder taken from reference TRBV7-2 and TRBJ1-3, is GAGVSQSPSNKVTEKGKDVELRCDPISGHTALYWYRQSLGQGLEFLIYFQGNSAPDKSGLPSDRFSAERTGGSVSTLTIQRTQQEDSAVYLCASSYRATMGDTIYFGEGSWLTVV.

This clonotype was observed a few times. This chain links TRBV7-8 with TRBJ2-5, with D tentatively TRBD1 (7 bases). CDR3 length: 11 residues. CDR1 and CDR2 (germline): SGHVS, FQNEAQ. Trimming shortened V by 5 bases and J by 9 bases, and 10 bases separated the two germline ends. In DNA form, the CDR3 reads TGTGCCAGCAGCCTCAGGGGGGCCCAGTACTTC. It translates to CASSLRGAQYF.

This clonotype was seen a few times. The chain is built from TRBV29-1 and TRBJ2-5; possible D gene TRBD2, 6 bases. Trimming pared 3 bases from V and 4 bases from J, leaving 15 bases between. This CDR3 region has 14 residues. The V gene's germline CDR1 is SQVTM and CDR2 ANQGSEA. In DNA form, the CDR3 reads TGCAGCGTTGATCCAAGGGGACTCGGAGAGACCCAGTACTTC. Translating it yields CSVDPRGLGETQYF. Variable domain in full (rest from reference TRBV29-1 and TRBJ2-5): SAVISQKPSRDICQRGTSLTIQCQVDSQVTMMFWYRQQPGQSLTLIATANQGSEATYESGFVIDKFPISRPNLTFSTLTVSNMSPEDSSIYLCSVDPRGLGETQYFGPGTRLLVL.

This clonotype has more than one count but fewer than ten. This sequence joins TRBV24-1 and TRBJ2-6, with D uncertain. From germline, CDR1 is KGHDR and CDR2 SFDVKD. The CDR3 covers 17 residues. Trimming removed 5 bases at V and 0 bases at J, with 13 bases between. The CDR3 is CATSGPDGTSGANVLTF. In DNA form, the CDR3 reads TGTGCCACCAGTGGCCCGGACGGAACCTCTGGGGCCAACGTCCTGACTTTC.

This clonotype was recorded many times. The chain links TRBV29-1 to TRBJ2-7, with 8 bases identical to TRBD1. The J segment lost 2 bases and the V segment lost 7 bases, leaving 4 bases of the junction unmatched. There are 12 residues in the CDR3. The V gene's germline CDR1 is SQVTM and CDR2 ANQGSEA. The CDR3 reads CSARTGTYEQYF. The DNA of the CDR3 is TGCAGCGCTAGGACAGGGACCTACGAGCAGTACTTC.

The rearrangement joins TRBV10-3 to TRBJ2-1; weak D call: TRBD2 (6 bases). V gave up 10 bases and J gave up 8 bases, with 21 bases separating them. Germline CDR1 and CDR2: ENHRY and SYGVKD. The CDR3 totals 14 residues. CDR3 bases: TGTGCCACCAACGGGGGTTGGGGATGGGATGAGCAGTTCTTC. It codes for CATNGGWGWDEQFF.

This chain joins TRBV7-8 and TRBJ2-2; the D gene is possibly TRBD1 (6 bases). CDR1 is SGHVS and CDR2 is FQNEAQ in the germline V gene. Trimming shortened V by 5 bases and J by 4 bases, and 11 bases separated the two germline ends. This CDR3 has 14 amino acids. CDR3 coding DNA: TGTGCCAGCAGCCCCCGGGACATCACCGGGGAGCTGTTTTTT. Residues: CASSPRDITGELFF.

The rearrangement links TRBV15 to TRBJ2-7, with 10 bases that match TRBD1. The V segment lost 0 bases and the J segment 4 bases; nucleotides outside the gene matches: 3. CDR3 length equals 15 residues. Germline V gene lookup returns CDR1 LNHNV and CDR2 YYDKDF (reference sequence). DNA for the CDR3: TGTGCCACCAGCAGAGATTCGGACAGGGGGTACGAGCAGTACTTC. Amino acids: CATSRDSDRGYEQYF.

There are many counts of this clonotype. The chain employs TRBV6-4 and TRBJ2-1, with TRBD2 matching 8 bases. This CDR3 region has 16 residues. V was clipped by 3 bases and J by 3 bases; unmatched bases: 7. CDR1 and CDR2 from the germline V gene are MRHNA and SNTAGT. The CDR3 sequence is CASSESPGTSYNEQFF. In DNA form, the CDR3 reads TGTGCCAGCAGTGAAAGTCCCGGGACTAGCTACAATGAGCAGTTCTTC.

This clonotype was detected ten times or more. This chain uses TRBV12-3 or TRBV12-4 with TRBJ2-2; D is ambiguous. Trimming took 4 bases from V and 6 from J, leaving 18 bases between them. The CDR3 spans 16 residues. CDR3 sequence: CASSSLAAVGSGELFF. CDR3 DNA sequence: TGTGCCAGCAGTTCCTTGGCGGCAGTAGGTTCCGGGGAGCTGTTTTTT.